This TCR beta chain is drawn from a study of T-cell memory formation after mild COVID-19. TCRdb re-called the 5' RACE reads with MiXCR, one entry per CDR3 protein. The sample contains approximately 210,000 distinct CDR3 sequences, approximately 20% of which appear only once. This CDR3 has 14 residues. CDR1 SGHRS and CDR2 YFSETQ come from the germline V gene. The ends were cut back, 4 bases at V and 7 bases at J, with 14 bases in the middle. The chain links TRBV5-1 to TRBJ2-2; the D gene is possibly TRBD1 (6 bases). This sequence was found in an adult woman who had mild COVID-19 (a few samples of this study predate the infection). Cell type and time point are not known. Material for sequencing was PBMCs or a T cell subset sorted from them (not recorded which). CDR3 in DNA: TGCGCCAGCAGCCGGGACATTGAACACGGGGAGCTGTTTTTT. Its protein is CASSRDIEHGELFF.